These 14 T cell receptor beta chains originate from one sample sequenced in a study of T cells in Graves' hyperthyroidism and ophthalmopathy. RNA transcripts gave rise to amplified TCR beta CDR3 regions. A first-round RT-PCR of the TCR CDR3 used the HTBI primer set. TCRdb processed the multiplex PCR reads anew with MiXCR; each CDR3 protein has one entry. This table has fewer than 450,000 distinct CDR3 sequences, roughly 15% appearing once. Sequenced input: blood. The receptors shown here come from a woman in her thirties with Graves' hyperthyroidism that later progressed to Graves' ophthalmopathy.

The chain joins TRBV12-3 or TRBV12-4 to TRBJ2-2, with D unclear. V was cut by 1 base and J by 9 bases, with 9 bases left in between. There are 13 residues in the CDR3. The CDR3 coding sequence is TGTGCCAGCAGTTTAGGTGGGGTCCGGGAGCTGTTTTTT. This encodes CASSLGGVRELFF.

J is TRBJ1-2 and V is TRBV5-1; weak D call: TRBD1 (6 bases). The germline V gene has CDR1 SGHRS and CDR2 YFSETQ. The V end was cut by 3 bases, the J end by 4 bases, with 16 bases between. The CDR3 length is 15 residues. The CDR3 sequence is CASSSLVGGGYGYTF. Written as DNA, the CDR3 is TGCGCCAGCAGCTCCCTGGTCGGGGGCGGCTATGGCTACACCTTC.

This clonotype was seen a few times. The chain links TRBV4-1 to TRBJ2-7, with a tentative D call TRBD1 (5 bases). CDR3 length: 16 amino acids. Germline values: CDR1 MGHRA, CDR2 YSYEKL. The germline V and J ends were trimmed by 4 bases and 2 bases, with 18 bases remaining between them. For the CDR3, the DNA is TGCGCCAGCAGCCTCGTCCACAGGTCCTTACCCTACGAGCAGTACTTC. Translating gives CASSLVHRSLPYEQYF.

This clonotype was seen repeatedly, ten times or more. The chain carries TRBV7-9 and TRBJ2-3; D uncertain. This CDR3 contains 15 residues. The V and J ends lost 2 bases and 0 bases respectively, with 9 bases between them. CDR1 is SEHNR, CDR2 FQNEAQ, per germline (reference sequence). The CDR3 protein is CASSLKGGSTDTQYF. In DNA, the CDR3 is TGTGCCAGCAGCTTAAAAGGTGGGAGCACAGATACGCAGTATTTT.

This sequence joins TRBV19 and TRBJ1-1; perhaps TRBD1 as D (5 bases). CDR1 is LNHDA and CDR2 is SQIVND in the germline V gene (reference sequence). CDR3 size: 14 residues. V dropped 7 bases and J dropped 1 base, with 13 bases sitting between them. The CDR3 region has the DNA TGTGCCAGTACCCCGTGGGGCCCGAACACTGAAGCTTTCTTT. This codes for CASTPWGPNTEAFF. Full variable domain (outside the CDR3, taken from reference TRBV19 and TRBJ1-1): DGGITQSPKYLFRKEGQNVTLSCEQNLNHDAMYWYRQDPGQGLRLIYYSQIVNDFQKGDIAEGYSVSREKKESFPLTVTSAQKNPTAFYLCASTPWGPNTEAFFGQGTRLTVV.

The chain employs TRBV28 and TRBJ2-1, with D possibly matching TRBD1 (5 bases). The V end lost 6 bases, the J end lost 13 bases, and 22 bases lay between the germline ends. Germline values: CDR1 MDHEN, CDR2 SYDVKM. This CDR3 region has 14 residues. The chain's CDR3 is CASRTRQKLVEQFF. The CDR3, as DNA: TGTGCCAGCAGGACCAGACAGAAACTCGTGGAACAGTTCTTC.

The chain has TRBV18 and TRBJ2-1; TRBD2 agrees at 13 bases. Germline CDR1 and CDR2: KGHSH and LQKENI. V lost 3 bases to trimming and J lost 10 bases; unmatched junction nucleotides: 6. The CDR3 contains 15 residues. CDR3 protein: CASSPGLAGPSEQFF. The CDR3 region has the DNA TGTGCCAGCTCACCGGGACTAGCGGGACCGTCGGAGCAGTTCTTC.

The sample holds a few counts of this clonotype. This rearrangement joins TRBV20-1 to TRBJ2-5; 8 nucleotides line up with TRBD2. The CDR3 spans 14 residues. J gave up 3 bases and V 3 bases, and 6 bases lay outside the gene matches. Germline-derived CDR1 and CDR2 are DFQATT and SNEGSKA (reference sequence). CDR3 DNA sequence: TGCAGTGCTAGGCGTTTTAGCGGGGAAGAGACCCAGTACTTC. This codes for CSARRFSGEETQYF.

This chain links TRBV9 with TRBJ2-4; 8 bases match TRBD2. After removal of 2 bases from V and 8 bases from J, the junction contained 6 bases not matched to a gene. The V gene's germline CDR1 is SGDLS and CDR2 YYNGEE. This CDR3 is built from 14 residues. CDR3 in DNA: TGTGCCAGCAGCGTGGGGCTAGCGGGCGACATTCAGTACTTC. Translated, it gives CASSVGLAGDIQYF.

The gene calls are TRBV28 and TRBJ2-3, with D tentatively TRBD2 (6 bases). V lost 6 bases and J 5 bases, leaving 12 bases between the germline ends. Germline CDR1 is MDHEN and CDR2 is SYDVKM. The CDR3 is 13 amino acids. DNA for the CDR3: TGTGCCAGCAGACCTACTAGCCTAGATACGCAGTATTTT. Residues: CASRPTSLDTQYF.

Turning to this clonotype: At one boundary the junction diverges from the germline segment, which might be a read error. V is TRBV7-8 and J is TRBJ2-7; D call uncertain. Germline lookup yields CDR1 SGHVS and CDR2 FQNEAQ. The CDR3 totals 12 residues. DNA of the CDR3: TGTGCCAGCAGCCATCAGTCCTTCGAGCAGTACTTC. This translates into CASSHQSFEQYF.

The rearrangement uses TRBV5-5 and TRBJ1-6; D gene uncertain. CDR1 SGHKS and CDR2 YYEKEE come from the germline V gene (reference sequence). The CDR3 extends over 17 amino acids. V was pared by 3 bases and J by 1 base, with 14 bases between. In DNA, the CDR3 is TGTGCCAGCAGCTCCCAAGTACTTGGATCCTATAATTCACCCCTCCACTTT. It specifies CASSSQVLGSYNSPLHF.

This rearrangement joins TRBV5-1 to TRBJ2-7, with TRBD1 matching 7 bases. This CDR3 has 15 amino acids. CDR1 and CDR2 (germline): SGHRS, YFSETQ. V shed 0 bases, J shed 1 base, and the junction held 4 bases outside the gene matches. CDR3 residues: CASSLGVTGSYEQYF. CDR3 nucleotide sequence: TGCGCCAGCAGCTTGGGGGTGACAGGGTCCTACGAGCAGTACTTC.

This clonotype was counted many times. This chain connects TRBV30 to TRBJ2-3, with D possibly TRBD1 on 6 matching bases. Germline CDR1 GTSNPN, CDR2 SVGIG (reference sequence). V was clipped by 2 bases and J by 3 bases, with 12 bases between them. This CDR3 contains 14 residues. Here the CDR3 DNA reads TGTGCCTGGAGTATAGGGGGAATGACAGATACGCAGTATTTT. It is translated as CAWSIGGMTDTQYF.